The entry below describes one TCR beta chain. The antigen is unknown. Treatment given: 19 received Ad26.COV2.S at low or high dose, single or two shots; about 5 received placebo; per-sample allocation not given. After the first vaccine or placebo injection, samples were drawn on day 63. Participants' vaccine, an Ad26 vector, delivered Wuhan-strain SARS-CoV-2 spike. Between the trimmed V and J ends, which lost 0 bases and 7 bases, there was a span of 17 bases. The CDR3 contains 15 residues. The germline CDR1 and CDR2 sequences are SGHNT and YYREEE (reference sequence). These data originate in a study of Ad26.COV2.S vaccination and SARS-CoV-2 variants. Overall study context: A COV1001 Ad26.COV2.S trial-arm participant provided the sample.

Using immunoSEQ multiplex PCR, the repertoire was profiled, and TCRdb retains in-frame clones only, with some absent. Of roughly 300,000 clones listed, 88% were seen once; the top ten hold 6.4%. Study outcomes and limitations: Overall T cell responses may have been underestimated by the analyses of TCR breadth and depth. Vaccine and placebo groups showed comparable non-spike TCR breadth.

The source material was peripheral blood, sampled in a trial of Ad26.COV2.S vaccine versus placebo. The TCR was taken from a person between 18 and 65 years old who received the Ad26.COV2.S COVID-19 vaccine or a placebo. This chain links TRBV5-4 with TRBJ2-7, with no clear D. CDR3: CASSLDVGSLGEQYF. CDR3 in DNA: TGTGCCAGCAGCTTGGATGTAGGGTCATTGGGGGAGCAGTACTTC.